This T cell receptor (beta chain) was profiled in a study of blood T cell repertoires in COVID-19. This clone was recorded once. Each participant's cohort was designated according to participant-reported clinical history. Germline loops: CDR1 SGHRS, CDR2 YFSETQ. This CDR3 has 14 amino acids. Trimming shortened V by 1 base and J by 3 bases, and 10 bases separated the two germline ends. Only in-frame clones appear in the TCRdb table, and some are missing; sequencing was by immunoSEQ multiplex PCR. The profile shows 150,000 to 200,000 clones, roughly 80% of them singletons. The TCR comes from a man aged 50 to 59 who had recovered from COVID-19. The chain has TRBV5-1 and TRBJ1-1, with a weak D call TRBD1 (5 bases). Specimen: PBMCs or T cells enriched from blood (not recorded which). CDR3 sequence: CASSLFQGDTEAFF. CDR3 DNA: TGCGCCAGCAGCTTGTTTCAGGGCGACACTGAAGCTTTCTTT.